This TCR beta chain appears in the sequencing data of a study of OX40 agonist ivuxolimab in advanced cancers. Study information: Patients were given ivuxolimab, an antibody that agonizes OX40 (CD134). Every 2 weeks, patients got intravenous ivuxolimab at one of six dose levels (0.01-10 mg/kg). Study-level results: Researchers did not establish what antigens the expanded peripheral T cells target.

This clone was observed once. Its antigen is not identified. Sequencing was performed with immunoSEQ multiplex PCR; in TCRdb, only in-frame clones are kept and a portion is missing. The table records approximately 130,000 clones, about nine tenths of them present only once. V dropped 11 bases and J dropped 6 bases, with 15 bases sitting between them. Germline V gene data show CDR1 as MNHNY and CDR2 as SVGAGI (reference sequence). This CDR3 region has 12 residues. This sequence joins TRBV6-6 and TRBJ2-3, with a possible D match to TRBD2 (5 bases). The source of this sequence is an adult with an advanced solid tumor such as melanoma, head and neck, liver or kidney cancer. The sequences come from CD4+ or CD8+ T cells sorted from blood, collected in a trial of the OX40 agonist ivuxolimab. The CDR3 DNA reads TGTGCCGTGACCTCTAGCCGCGATACGCAGTATTTT. This gives the protein CAVTSSRDTQYF.